This T cell receptor beta chain was sequenced during a study of identical twins. General study results and limits: Memory repertoires showed no such pattern, whereas abundant cord blood beta clonotypes carried fewer insertions. Out-of-frame sharing of TCR alpha in monozygotic twins was underestimated by models.

Template switching added a universal primer site, and cDNA bore unique molecular identifiers. TCRdb reprocessed the 5' RACE reads with MiXCR, giving one entry per CDR3 protein. The table lists more than 400,000 distinct CDR3 sequences, 13% to 15% of them singletons. With respect to this clonotype: Its antigen remains unknown.

Per germline, CDR1 MNHEY and CDR2 SMNVEV (reference sequence). The ends lost 4 bases at V and 0 bases at J; junction bases unmatched: 6. The CDR3 length is 18 residues. These data were also reused for a study on yellow fever vaccine responses in identical twins. This second report adds: Twins' vaccine T cell response reportedly seemed partly convergent, partly personalized.

This clonotype was sampled from a woman younger than 30 in good health. The rearrangement uses TRBV27 and TRBJ2-7, with TRBD2 matching 16 bases. The material sequenced was CD4+ T cells sorted from blood. CDR3 amino acids: CASSSGLAGGYLSYEQYF. CDR3 nucleotides: TGTGCCAGCAGTTCGGGACTAGCGGGAGGGTACCTCTCCTACGAGCAGTACTTC.